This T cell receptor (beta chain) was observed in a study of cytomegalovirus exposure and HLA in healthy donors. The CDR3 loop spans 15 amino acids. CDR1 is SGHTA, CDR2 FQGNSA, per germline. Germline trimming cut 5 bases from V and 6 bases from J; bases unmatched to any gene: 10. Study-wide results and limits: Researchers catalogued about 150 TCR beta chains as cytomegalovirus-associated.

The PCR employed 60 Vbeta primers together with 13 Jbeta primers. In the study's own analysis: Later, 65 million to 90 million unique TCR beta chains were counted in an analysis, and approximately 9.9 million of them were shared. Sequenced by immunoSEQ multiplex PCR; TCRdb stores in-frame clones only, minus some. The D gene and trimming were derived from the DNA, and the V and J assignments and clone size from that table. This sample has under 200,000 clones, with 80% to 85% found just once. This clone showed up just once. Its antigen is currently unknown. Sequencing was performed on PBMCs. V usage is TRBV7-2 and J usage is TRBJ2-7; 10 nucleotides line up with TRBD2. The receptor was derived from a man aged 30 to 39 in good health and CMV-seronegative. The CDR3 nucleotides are TGTGCCAGCAGCCCCGATAGGCTAGCGGGAGCCGAGCAGTACTTC. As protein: CASSPDRLAGAEQYF. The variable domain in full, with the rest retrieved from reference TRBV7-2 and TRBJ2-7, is GAGVSQSPSNKVTEKGKDVELRCDPISGHTALYWYRQSLGQGLEFLIYFQGNSAPDKSGLPSDRFSAERTGGSVSTLTIQRTQQEDSAVYLCASSPDRLAGAEQYFGPGTRLTVT.